Presented here are 2 T cell receptor beta chains from one specimen sequenced in a study of blood T cell repertoires in COVID-19. The repertoire was sequenced with immunoSEQ multiplex PCR; TCRdb's copy has only in-frame clones and lacks some. In the table there are around 280,000 clones, about nine tenths of which are singletons. Material for sequencing was peripheral blood. The source of these receptors is a woman in her fifties or sixties who had recovered from COVID-19.

This chain joins TRBV4-2 and TRBJ2-5; 10 positions match TRBD2. Germline CDR1 and CDR2: LGHNA and YNFKEQ. This CDR3 is 17 amino acids long. V was clipped by 0 bases and J by 2 bases; unmatched bases: 6. The CDR3 reads CASSQEGLAGVQETQYF. The DNA for the CDR3 is TGTGCCAGCAGCCAAGAAGGGCTAGCGGGGGTGCAAGAGACCCAGTACTTC.

The chain links TRBV27 to TRBJ2-7; the match to TRBD1 covers 9 bases. The CDR3 is 15 residues long. J lost 7 bases, V lost 4 bases, and 11 bases had no gene match. Germline V gives CDR1 MNHEY, CDR2 SMNVEV (reference sequence). CDR3 residues: CASSYRDRALREQYF. The CDR3 bases are TGTGCCAGCAGTTACCGGGACAGGGCTTTGCGGGAGCAGTACTTC.